These 14 T cell receptor beta chains came from one sample sequenced in a study of shared clonotypes between healthy human individuals. The naive CD8 subset, CD45RO-negative cells positively selected for CCR7, excluded terminally differentiated effector memory CD45RA+ cells. Here immunoSEQ multiplex PCR was the method, and the copy in TCRdb shows in-frame clones only, minus some. The data show some 2 million clones, with approximately 94% seen just once and roughly 1.2% held by the top ten. Sample: naive CD8+ T cells sorted from blood. These receptors were obtained from a man aged 18 to 30 in good health.

This clone has a handful of counts. The genes are TRBV10-1 and TRBJ2-7; a possible D gene is TRBD1 (5 bases). Per the germline V gene, CDR1 is WNHNN and CDR2 is SYGVQD (reference sequence). CDR3 length equals 15 residues. Trimming took off 5 bases at V and 5 bases at J, with 19 bases between the two ends. The CDR3 region is CASSPTGLGANEQYF. For the CDR3, the DNA is TGCGCCAGCAGTCCTACAGGCCTGGGCGCGAACGAGCAGTACTTC.

This clone was seen only once. V usage is TRBV4-3 and J usage is TRBJ2-2; D gene uncertain. The germline V gene encodes CDR1 LGHNA and CDR2 YSLEER. The CDR3 is 18 residues long. The V end lost 0 bases, the J end lost 3 bases, and 17 bases lay between the germline ends. The CDR3 DNA reads TGCGCCAGCAGCCAAGATCCTCCGGGTAATACGGACACCGGGGAGCTGTTTTTT. Translating it yields CASSQDPPGNTDTGELFF.

The chain carries TRBV5-1 and TRBJ2-1, with D tentatively TRBD1 (5 bases). Germline V CDR1 and CDR2: SGHRS, YFSETQ. This CDR3 contains 16 residues. The ends were cut back, 0 bases at V and 2 bases at J, with 12 bases in the middle. The CDR3 nucleotides are TGCGCCAGCAGCTTGGTAGACAGACCCACCTACAATGAGCAGTTCTTC. Protein sequence: CASSLVDRPTYNEQFF.

The V gene is TRBV7-6, the J gene TRBJ2-2; D unresolved. The CDR3 has 13 amino acids. Per the germline V gene, CDR1 is SGHVS and CDR2 is FNYEAQ. The germline V and J ends were trimmed by 1 base and 10 bases, with 10 bases remaining between them. Written as DNA, the CDR3 is TGTGCCAGCAGCTTAGTACCCGACGCGGAGCTGTTTTTT. It yields the protein CASSLVPDAELFF. Looking up the rest from reference TRBV7-6 and TRBJ2-2 gives the full variable domain: GAGVSQSPRYKVTKRGQDVALRCDPISGHVSLYWYRQALGQGPEFLTYFNYEAQQDKSGLPNDRFSAERPEGSISTLTIQRTEQRDSAMYRCASSLVPDAELFFGEGSRLTVL.

The V gene is TRBV6-6, the J gene TRBJ2-1; TRBD2 agrees at 7 bases. V lost 6 bases and J lost 3; bases outside the gene matches: 8. This CDR3 spans 15 amino acids. CDR1 is MNHNY and CDR2 is SVGAGI in the germline V gene (reference sequence). The CDR3 loop is CASSPGTKYYNEQFF. The CDR3 region has the DNA TGTGCCAGCAGCCCCGGGACTAAGTACTACAATGAGCAGTTCTTC.

CDR3 DNA: TGTGCCAGCAGTCCCGGGGGGGCGCGGGAACTCCACTTT. It encodes CASSPGGARELHF. The chain uses TRBV6-5 and TRBJ1-6; weak D call: TRBD1 (6 bases). This CDR3 region has 13 residues. Germline CDR1 reads MNHEY; CDR2 reads SVGAGI. V lost 5 bases to trimming and J lost 16 bases, with 18 bases between them.

The V gene is TRBV29-1, the J gene TRBJ2-3, with TRBD1 matching 7 bases. Germline CDR1 is SQVTM and CDR2 is ANQGSEA. The CDR3 totals 21 residues. The V gene end was trimmed by 2 bases and the J gene end by 0 bases; junction bases not matched to a gene: 23. The CDR3 region is CSVESRPGQSIPIISTDTQYF. The CDR3 region has the DNA TGCAGCGTTGAATCACGACCGGGACAGAGTATACCAATTATTAGCACAGATACGCAGTATTTT.

CDR3 DNA: TGTGCCAGCAGTATCGGACAGTCTGGAAACACCATATATTTT. This codes for CASSIGQSGNTIYF. The chain combines TRBV5-6 with TRBJ1-3, with D perhaps matching TRBD1 (6 bases). The CDR3 is made up of 14 amino acids. Trimming took off 5 bases at V and 1 base at J, with 10 bases between the two ends. CDR1 is SGHDT, CDR2 YYEEEE, per germline.

The chain has TRBV4-1 and TRBJ2-7, with D perhaps assigned TRBD1 or TRBD2 (5 bases each). V dropped 3 bases and J dropped 2 bases, with 11 bases sitting between them. In germline, CDR1 is MGHRA, CDR2 YSYEKL. The CDR3 spans 14 residues. CDR3 sequence reads: CASSHWDGTYEQYF. The CDR3 nucleotides are TGCGCCAGCAGCCACTGGGACGGGACCTACGAGCAGTACTTC.

The chain has TRBV19 and TRBJ1-5; possible D gene TRBD1, 6 bases. Trimming took 5 bases from V and 2 from J, leaving 13 bases between them. The CDR3 contains 15 residues. Per the germline V gene, CDR1 is LNHDA and CDR2 is SQIVND (reference sequence). The CDR3 DNA follows: TGTGCCAGTAGTTTGGAAAGGGGGGGCAATCAGCCCCAGCATTTT. Translation gives CASSLERGGNQPQHF.

This rearrangement joins TRBV30 to TRBJ1-3; D is ambiguous. Looked up from germline, CDR1 is GTSNPN and CDR2 is SVGIG (reference sequence). V was pared by 6 bases and J by 0 bases, with 6 bases between. The CDR3 sequence is 12 residues long. The CDR3 coding sequence is TGTGCCTGCACCCCCTCTGGAAACACCATATATTTT. Translated: CACTPSGNTIYF.

The genes are TRBV6-5 and TRBJ2-7; D unclear. Germline loops: CDR1 MNHEY, CDR2 SVGAGI. Trimming removed 2 bases from V and 6 bases from J, with 8 bases in between. The CDR3 covers 12 residues. The CDR3 loop is CASSYMVGEQYF. DNA of the CDR3: TGTGCCAGCAGTTACATGGTCGGCGAGCAGTACTTC.

CDR3 bases: TGTGCCAGCAGCTTGACCCCGACAGGGGGAGAGACCCAGTACTTC. It encodes CASSLTPTGGETQYF. The rearrangement links TRBV11-2 to TRBJ2-5, with 9 bases aligning to TRBD1. The germline V gene encodes CDR1 SGHAT and CDR2 FQNNGV. The CDR3 extends over 15 amino acids. V lost 3 bases to trimming and J lost 4 bases; unmatched junction nucleotides: 6.

This clone was found once. The rearrangement joins TRBV27 to TRBJ2-7, with 12 positions matching TRBD2. V shed 2 bases and J 3 bases; nucleotides not matched to a gene: 5. There are 16 residues in the CDR3. Germline V gene sequence: CDR1 MNHEY, CDR2 SMNVEV (reference sequence). Here the CDR3 reads CASSLTRLAGDYEQYF. The CDR3 nucleotides read TGTGCCAGCAGTTTAACCCGACTAGCGGGAGACTACGAGCAGTACTTC.